A selection of T cell receptor beta chains follows, all from one sample in a study of blood T cells in healthy people across ages. TCRdb re-analysed the 5' RACE reads in MiXCR, keeping a single row per CDR3 protein. Among approximately 1.5 million distinct CDR3 sequences listed, approximately 32% were seen once. Sequenced sample: blood. The source is a woman in her thirties in good health. CDR3s include the opening cysteine and the closing phenylalanine or tryptophan. The D gene is left open where the match is weak. Clone size, where shown, is once, few, many, or a class for clones that have expanded.

abundance: NA
j_gene: TRBJ2-5
v_gene: TRBV5-5
d_gene: NA
len: 13
CDR3aa: CASSLVHLETQYF
CDR3nt: TGTGCCAGCAGCTTGGTACATTTGGAGACCCAGTACTTC

abundance: NA
j_gene: TRBJ1-1
v_gene: TRBV3-1
d_gene: TRBD1
len: 14
CDR3aa: CASSNPGQGSEAFF
CDR3nt: TGTGCCAGCAGCAATCCGGGACAGGGATCTGAAGCTTTCTTT

abundance: few
j_gene: TRBJ2-1
v_gene: TRBV7-2
d_gene: NA
len: 15
CDR3aa: CASSQAGRSYNEQFF
CDR3nt: TGTGCCAGCAGCCAAGCGGGCCGCTCCTACAATGAGCAGTTCTTC

abundance: NA
j_gene: TRBJ2-7
v_gene: TRBV13
d_gene: TRBD1
len: 16
CDR3aa: CASSLGTGTGVDEQYF
CDR3nt: TGTGCCAGCAGCTTAGGTACCGGGACAGGAGTAGACGAGCAGTACTTC

abundance: many
j_gene: TRBJ2-7
v_gene: TRBV7-2
d_gene: TRBD2
len: 13
CDR3aa: CASSPTSWHEQYF
CDR3nt: TGTGCCAGCAGCCCGACTAGCTGGCACGAGCAGTACTTC

abundance: few
j_gene: TRBJ1-1
v_gene: TRBV10-3
d_gene: NA
len: 13
CDR3aa: CAISEIGGTEAFF
CDR3nt: TGTGCCATCAGCGAAATTGGAGGCACTGAAGCTTTCTTT

abundance: NA
j_gene: TRBJ2-1
v_gene: TRBV28
d_gene: TRBD1
len: 15
CDR3aa: CASSFGDRGRNEQFF
CDR3nt: TGTGCCAGCAGTTTTGGGGACAGGGGGCGCAATGAGCAGTTCTTC

abundance: NA
j_gene: TRBJ2-1
v_gene: TRBV2
d_gene: NA
len: 13
CDR3aa: CASSPLLFNEQFF
CDR3nt: TGTGCCAGCAGTCCCTTACTTTTCAATGAGCAGTTCTTC

abundance: many
j_gene: TRBJ2-3
v_gene: TRBV27
d_gene: TRBD1
len: 14
CDR3aa: CASIGQGAKDTQYF
CDR3nt: TGTGCCAGCATCGGACAGGGGGCAAAGGATACGCAGTATTTT

abundance: NA
j_gene: TRBJ2-3
v_gene: TRBV28
d_gene: NA
len: 14
CDR3aa: CASSLLGINFTQYF
CDR3nt: TGTGCCAGCAGTTTACTGGGAATTAATTTTACGCAGTATTTT

abundance: NA
j_gene: TRBJ1-5
v_gene: TRBV5-5
d_gene: TRBD1
len: 14
CDR3aa: CASSYLTGGRPQHF
CDR3nt: TGTGCCAGCAGTTATCTTACAGGGGGTCGGCCCCAGCATTTT

abundance: few
j_gene: TRBJ2-1
v_gene: TRBV13
d_gene: TRBD2
len: 17
CDR3aa: CASSRTSGTSSYNEQFF
CDR3nt: TGTGCCAGCAGCAGGACTAGCGGAACGAGCTCCTACAATGAGCAGTTCTTC

abundance: few
j_gene: TRBJ2-3
v_gene: TRBV28
d_gene: TRBD2
len: 17
CDR3aa: CASSSIAGGASTDTQYF
CDR3nt: TGTGCCAGCAGTTCGATAGCGGGAGGAGCTAGCACAGATACGCAGTATTTT

abundance: NA
j_gene: TRBJ2-6
v_gene: TRBV20-1
d_gene: NA
len: 15
CDR3aa: CSAWKPGSGANVLTF
CDR3nt: TGCAGTGCTTGGAAGCCAGGGTCTGGGGCCAACGTCCTGACTTTC

abundance: NA
j_gene: TRBJ2-1
v_gene: TRBV5-1
d_gene: NA
len: 15
CDR3aa: CASSSILGGYNEQFF
CDR3nt: TGCGCCAGCAGCTCTATTCTGGGCGGCTACAATGAGCAGTTCTTC

abundance: few
j_gene: TRBJ2-7
v_gene: TRBV27
d_gene: TRBD2
len: 14
CDR3aa: CASNQAGTSYEQYF
CDR3nt: TGTGCCAGCAACCAAGCGGGGACCTCCTACGAGCAGTACTTC

abundance: NA
j_gene: TRBJ1-2
v_gene: TRBV7-9
d_gene: NA
len: 13
CDR3aa: CASSLGILGGYTF
CDR3nt: TGTGCCAGCAGCTTAGGAATCCTGGGGGGCTACACCTTC

abundance: few
j_gene: TRBJ2-3
v_gene: TRBV20-1
d_gene: TRBD2
len: 17
CDR3aa: CSARRNGLAGDTDTQYF
CDR3nt: TGCAGTGCTAGGCGGAATGGACTAGCGGGGGACACAGATACGCAGTATTTT

abundance: few
j_gene: TRBJ2-3
v_gene: TRBV5-4
d_gene: TRBD1
len: 16
CDR3aa: CASSKPQGAQADTQYF
CDR3nt: TGTGCCAGCAGCAAACCACAGGGGGCGCAAGCAGATACGCAGTATTTT

abundance: NA
j_gene: TRBJ2-7
v_gene: TRBV20-1
d_gene: NA
len: 16
CDR3aa: CSALNPAAVGSYEQYF
CDR3nt: TGCAGTGCCCTTAACCCAGCAGCCGTGGGCTCCTACGAGCAGTACTTC

abundance: few
j_gene: TRBJ2-7
v_gene: TRBV9
d_gene: NA
len: 13
CDR3aa: CASSVATEGEQYF
CDR3nt: TGTGCCAGCAGCGTAGCGACGGAGGGGGAGCAGTACTTC

abundance: few
j_gene: TRBJ2-5
v_gene: TRBV5-1
d_gene: NA
len: 15
CDR3aa: CASRRTQTGGETQYF
CDR3nt: TGCGCCAGCAGACGAACCCAGACCGGAGGAGAGACCCAGTACTTC

abundance: few
j_gene: TRBJ2-7
v_gene: TRBV28
d_gene: TRBD2
len: 15
CDR3aa: CASSLRTSDSYEQYF
CDR3nt: TGTGCCAGCAGTTTACGAACTAGCGACTCCTACGAGCAGTACTTC

abundance: NA
j_gene: TRBJ2-1
v_gene: TRBV24-1
d_gene: TRBD2
len: 17
CDR3aa: CATSDSTSGGWMDEQFF
CDR3nt: TGTGCCACCAGTGATTCAACTAGCGGGGGGTGGATGGATGAGCAGTTCTTC

abundance: few
j_gene: TRBJ2-5
v_gene: TRBV7-8
d_gene: TRBD1
len: 15
CDR3aa: CASSSSTGGAETQYF
CDR3nt: TGTGCCAGCAGCTCATCGACAGGGGGCGCGGAGACCCAGTACTTC

abundance: NA
j_gene: TRBJ2-2
v_gene: TRBV12-3/TRBV12-4
d_gene: TRBD1
len: 15
CDR3aa: CASSPGTGIAGELFF
CDR3nt: TGTGCCAGCAGTCCCGGGACAGGGATAGCCGGGGAGCTGTTTTTT

abundance: NA
j_gene: TRBJ2-3
v_gene: TRBV9
d_gene: NA
len: 15
CDR3aa: CASSVTGGLADTQYF
CDR3nt: TGTGCCAGCAGCGTTACCGGGGGGCTCGCAGATACGCAGTATTTT

abundance: few
j_gene: TRBJ2-7
v_gene: TRBV20-1
d_gene: NA
len: 15
CDR3aa: CSFRRRAPMFYEQYF
CDR3nt: TGCAGTTTTCGACGGCGAGCGCCCATGTTCTACGAGCAGTACTTC

abundance: few
j_gene: TRBJ2-7
v_gene: TRBV20-1
d_gene: NA
len: 11
CDR3aa: CSADMGYEQYF
CDR3nt: TGCAGCGCTGATATGGGATACGAGCAGTACTTC

abundance: many
j_gene: TRBJ2-7
v_gene: TRBV12-3/TRBV12-4
d_gene: NA
len: 15
CDR3aa: CASSPPAPRTYEQYF
CDR3nt: TGTGCCAGCAGTCCACCAGCCCCCAGGACCTACGAGCAGTACTTC

abundance: NA
j_gene: TRBJ1-4
v_gene: TRBV20-1
d_gene: NA
len: 15
CDR3aa: CSARDGTPRGEKLFF
CDR3nt: TGCAGTGCTAGGGACGGGACACCCCGAGGTGAAAAACTGTTTTTT

abundance: NA
j_gene: TRBJ2-1
v_gene: TRBV7-9
d_gene: NA
len: 15
CDR3aa: CASSLVGDRYNEQFF
CDR3nt: TGTGCCAGCAGCTTAGTGGGGGACCGTTACAATGAGCAGTTCTTC

abundance: few
j_gene: TRBJ1-1
v_gene: TRBV14
d_gene: NA
len: 13
CDR3aa: CASSRDRTTEAFF
CDR3nt: TGTGCCAGCAGCCGCGACAGAACGACTGAAGCTTTCTTT

abundance: many
j_gene: TRBJ2-7
v_gene: TRBV29-1
d_gene: TRBD1
len: 13
CDR3aa: CSGNRGLFYEQYF
CDR3nt: TGCAGCGGTAACAGGGGGCTATTCTACGAGCAGTACTTC

abundance: few
j_gene: TRBJ2-3
v_gene: TRBV5-1
d_gene: TRBD2
len: 18
CDR3aa: CASSLGPLTSGGARTQYF
CDR3nt: TGCGCCAGCAGCTTGGGACCCTTGACTAGCGGGGGGGCCCGTACGCAGTATTTT

abundance: few
j_gene: TRBJ2-3
v_gene: TRBV6-6
d_gene: TRBD2
len: 15
CDR3aa: CASSYSGLETDTQYF
CDR3nt: TGTGCCAGCAGTTACTCCGGACTAGAGACAGATACGCAGTATTTT

abundance: NA
j_gene: TRBJ1-3
v_gene: TRBV4-1
d_gene: NA
len: 15
CDR3aa: CASSQVVFSGNTTYF
CDR3nt: TGCGCCAGCAGCCAAGTAGTCTTCTCTGGAAACACCACATATTTT

abundance: few
j_gene: TRBJ2-7
v_gene: TRBV7-3
d_gene: NA
len: 15
CDR3aa: CASSFGVGPLYEQYF
CDR3nt: TGTGCCAGCAGCTTCGGTGTGGGGCCCCTGTACGAGCAGTACTTC

abundance: NA
j_gene: TRBJ1-3
v_gene: TRBV7-2
d_gene: NA
len: 15
CDR3aa: CASSSRTVSGNTIYF
CDR3nt: TGTGCCAGCAGCTCCAGGACGGTCTCTGGAAACACCATATATTTT